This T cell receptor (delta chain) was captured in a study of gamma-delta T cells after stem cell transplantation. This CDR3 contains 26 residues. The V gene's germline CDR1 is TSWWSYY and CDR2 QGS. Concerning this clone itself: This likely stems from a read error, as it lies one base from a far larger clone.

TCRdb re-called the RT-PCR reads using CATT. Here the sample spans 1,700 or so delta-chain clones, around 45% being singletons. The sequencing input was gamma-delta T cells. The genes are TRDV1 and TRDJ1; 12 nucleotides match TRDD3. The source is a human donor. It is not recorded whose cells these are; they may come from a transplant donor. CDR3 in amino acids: CAPGEPLLGGLYWGIPGETYTDKLIF. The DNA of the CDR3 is TGTGCTCCTGGGGAACCCCTCCTAGGGGGCCTTTACTGGGGGATACCGGGGGAAACGTACACCGATAAACTCATCTTT.